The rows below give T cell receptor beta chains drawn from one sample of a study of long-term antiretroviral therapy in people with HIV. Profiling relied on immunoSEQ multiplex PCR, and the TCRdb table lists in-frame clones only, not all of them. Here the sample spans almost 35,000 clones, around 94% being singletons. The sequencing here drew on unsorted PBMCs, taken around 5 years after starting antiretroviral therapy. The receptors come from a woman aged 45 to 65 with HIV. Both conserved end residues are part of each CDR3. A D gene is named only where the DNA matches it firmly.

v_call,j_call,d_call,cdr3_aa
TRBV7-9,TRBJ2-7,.,CASNEPKVREQYF
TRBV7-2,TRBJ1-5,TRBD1,CASSPPGRQGVQPQHF
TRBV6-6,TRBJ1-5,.,CASSYSVDNQPQHF
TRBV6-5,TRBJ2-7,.,CASRQGPSYEQYF
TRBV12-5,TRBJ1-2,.,CASGLTGNYGYTF
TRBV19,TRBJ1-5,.,CASTPEGLSNQPQHF
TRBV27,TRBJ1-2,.,CASSRSGPHYGYTF
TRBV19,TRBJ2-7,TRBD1,CASSLPWGQGSREQYF
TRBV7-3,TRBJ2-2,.,CASSFAHLYGELFF
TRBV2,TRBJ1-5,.,CASSEAYSNQPQHF
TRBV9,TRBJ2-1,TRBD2,CASSVGAGGMDEQFF
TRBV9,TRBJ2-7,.,CASSVGGRDSEQYF
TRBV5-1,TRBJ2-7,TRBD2,CASSLSAGGQSGEQYF
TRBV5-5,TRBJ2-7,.,CASSLGPDNEQYF
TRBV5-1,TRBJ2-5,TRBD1,CASSLNPQGAGETQYF
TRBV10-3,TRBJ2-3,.,CAIVGERADTQYF
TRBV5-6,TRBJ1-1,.,CASSPQGGRWTEAFF
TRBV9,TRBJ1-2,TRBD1,CASSVAPGGDYGYTF
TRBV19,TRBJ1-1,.,CASSIKGPVEGLNEAFF
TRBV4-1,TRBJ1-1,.,CASSPGRQNTEAFF
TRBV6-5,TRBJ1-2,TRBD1,CASSYDRGTGGYTF
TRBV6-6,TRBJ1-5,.,CASSYSTNQPQHF
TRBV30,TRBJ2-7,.,CAWTTAREQYF
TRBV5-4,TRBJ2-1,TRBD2,CASSPGGSGHLYNEQFF
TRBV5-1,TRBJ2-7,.,CASSRKQGSIAEQYF